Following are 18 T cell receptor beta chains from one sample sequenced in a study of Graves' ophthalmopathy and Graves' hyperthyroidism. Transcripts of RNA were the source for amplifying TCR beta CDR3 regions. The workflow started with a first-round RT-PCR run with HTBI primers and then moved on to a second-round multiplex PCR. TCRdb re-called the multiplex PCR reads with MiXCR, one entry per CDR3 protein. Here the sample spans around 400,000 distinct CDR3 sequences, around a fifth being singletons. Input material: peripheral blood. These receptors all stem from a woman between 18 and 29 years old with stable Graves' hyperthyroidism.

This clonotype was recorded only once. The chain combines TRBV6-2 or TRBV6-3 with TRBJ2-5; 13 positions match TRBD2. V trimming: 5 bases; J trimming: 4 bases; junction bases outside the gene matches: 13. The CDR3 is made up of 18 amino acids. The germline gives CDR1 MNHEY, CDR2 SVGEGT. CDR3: CASSHRTSGRAIRETQYF. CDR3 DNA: TGTGCCAGCAGTCACCGGACTAGCGGGAGAGCCATCAGAGAGACCCAGTACTTC.

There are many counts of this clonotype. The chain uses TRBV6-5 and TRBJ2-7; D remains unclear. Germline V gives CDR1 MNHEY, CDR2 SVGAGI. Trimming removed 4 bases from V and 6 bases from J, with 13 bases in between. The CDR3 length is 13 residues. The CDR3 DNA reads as TGTGCCAGCAGTTCCGCCGGACGTGGCGAGCAGTACTTC. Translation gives CASSSAGRGEQYF.

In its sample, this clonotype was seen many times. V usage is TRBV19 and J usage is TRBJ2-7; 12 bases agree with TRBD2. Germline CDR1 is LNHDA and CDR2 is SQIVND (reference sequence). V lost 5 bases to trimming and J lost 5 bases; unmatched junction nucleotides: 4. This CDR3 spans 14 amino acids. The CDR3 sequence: CASSVTSGSHEQYF. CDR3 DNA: TGTGCCAGTAGTGTGACTAGCGGGAGCCACGAGCAGTACTTC.

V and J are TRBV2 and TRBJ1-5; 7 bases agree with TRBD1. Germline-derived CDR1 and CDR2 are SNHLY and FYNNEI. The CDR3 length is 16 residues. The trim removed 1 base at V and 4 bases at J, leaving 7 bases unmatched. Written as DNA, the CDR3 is TGTGCCAGCAGTGAAGGACAGGGATATCGTAATCAGCCCCAGCATTTT. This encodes CASSEGQGYRNQPQHF.

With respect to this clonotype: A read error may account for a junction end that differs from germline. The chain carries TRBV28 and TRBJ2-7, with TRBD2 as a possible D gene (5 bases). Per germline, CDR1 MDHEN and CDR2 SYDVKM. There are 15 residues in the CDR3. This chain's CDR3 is CASRSDYILLYDQYF. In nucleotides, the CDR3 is TGTGCCAGCAGAAGTGACTATATCCTGCTCTACGATCAGTACTTC.

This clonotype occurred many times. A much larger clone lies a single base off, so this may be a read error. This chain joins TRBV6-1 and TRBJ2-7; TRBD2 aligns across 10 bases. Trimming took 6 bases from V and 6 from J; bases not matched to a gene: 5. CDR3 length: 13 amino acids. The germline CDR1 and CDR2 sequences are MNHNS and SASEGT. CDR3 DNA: TGTGCCAGCAGGCACGGGACTAGCGCCGAGCAGTACTTC. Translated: CASRHGTSAEQYF.

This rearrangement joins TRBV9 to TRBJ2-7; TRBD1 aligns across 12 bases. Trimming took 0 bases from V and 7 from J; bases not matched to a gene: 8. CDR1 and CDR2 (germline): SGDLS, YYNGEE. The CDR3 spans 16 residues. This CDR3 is CASSVALGQGAEEQYF. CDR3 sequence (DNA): TGTGCCAGCAGCGTAGCGCTGGGACAGGGGGCGGAAGAGCAGTACTTC.

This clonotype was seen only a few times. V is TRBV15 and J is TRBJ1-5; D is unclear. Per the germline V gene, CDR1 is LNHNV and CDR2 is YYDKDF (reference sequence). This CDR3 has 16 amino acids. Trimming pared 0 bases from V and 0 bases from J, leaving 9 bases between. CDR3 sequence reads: CATSREVGNSNQPQHF. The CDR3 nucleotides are TGTGCCACCAGCAGAGAGGTGGGGAATAGCAATCAGCCCCAGCATTTT.

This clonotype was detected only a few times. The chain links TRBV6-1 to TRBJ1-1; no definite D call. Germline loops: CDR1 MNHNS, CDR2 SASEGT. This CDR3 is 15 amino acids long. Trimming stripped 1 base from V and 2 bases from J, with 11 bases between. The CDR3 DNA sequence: TGTGCCAGCAGTGAAGGGGCAGGAGACAACACTGAAGCTTTCTTT. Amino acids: CASSEGAGDNTEAFF.

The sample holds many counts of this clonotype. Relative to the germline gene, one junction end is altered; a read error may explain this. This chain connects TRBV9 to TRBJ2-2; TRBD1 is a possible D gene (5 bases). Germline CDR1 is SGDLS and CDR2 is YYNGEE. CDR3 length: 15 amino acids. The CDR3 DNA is TGTGCCAGCAGCGTAGGGACACCGAATACCGGGGAGCTGTTTTTT. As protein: CASSVGTPNTGELFF.

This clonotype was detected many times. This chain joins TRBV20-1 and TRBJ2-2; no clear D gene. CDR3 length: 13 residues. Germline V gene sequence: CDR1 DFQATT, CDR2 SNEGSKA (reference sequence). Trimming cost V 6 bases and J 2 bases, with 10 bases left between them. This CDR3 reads CSAYMGNTGELFF. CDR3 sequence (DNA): TGCAGTGCGTATATGGGAAACACCGGGGAGCTGTTTTTT.

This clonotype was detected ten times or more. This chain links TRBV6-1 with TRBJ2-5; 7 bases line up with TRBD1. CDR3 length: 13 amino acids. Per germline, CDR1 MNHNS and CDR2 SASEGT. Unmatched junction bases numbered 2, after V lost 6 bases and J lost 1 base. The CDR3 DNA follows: TGTGCCAGCAGAGGGACAGCCCAAGAGACCCAGTACTTC. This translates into CASRGTAQETQYF.

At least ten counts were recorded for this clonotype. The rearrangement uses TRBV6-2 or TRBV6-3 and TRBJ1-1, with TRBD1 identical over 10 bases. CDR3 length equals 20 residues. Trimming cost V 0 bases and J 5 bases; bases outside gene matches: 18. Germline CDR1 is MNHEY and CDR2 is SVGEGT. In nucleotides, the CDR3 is TGTGCCAGCAGTTACTCGCTCATTAGTGTTCGAGGACAGGGGGTTACTGAAGCTTTCTTT. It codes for CASSYSLISVRGQGVTEAFF.

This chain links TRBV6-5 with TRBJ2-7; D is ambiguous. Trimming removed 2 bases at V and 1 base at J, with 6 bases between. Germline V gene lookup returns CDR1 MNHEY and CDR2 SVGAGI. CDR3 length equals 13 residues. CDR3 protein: CASSYRRSYEQYF. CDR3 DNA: TGTGCCAGCAGTTACCGCCGTTCCTACGAGCAGTACTTC.

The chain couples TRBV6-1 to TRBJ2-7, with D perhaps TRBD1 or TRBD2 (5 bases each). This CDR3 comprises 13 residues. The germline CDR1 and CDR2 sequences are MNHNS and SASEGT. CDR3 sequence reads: CAIDEGSHYEQWV. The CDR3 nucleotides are TGTGCCATAGACGAGGGGAGCCACTACGAGCAGTGGGTG.

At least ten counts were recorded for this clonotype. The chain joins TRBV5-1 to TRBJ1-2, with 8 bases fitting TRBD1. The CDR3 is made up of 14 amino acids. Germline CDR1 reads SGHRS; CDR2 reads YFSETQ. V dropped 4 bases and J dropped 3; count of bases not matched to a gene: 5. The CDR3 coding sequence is TGCGCCAGCAGCCGCAAGACAGGGGACTATGGCTACACCTTC. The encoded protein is CASSRKTGDYGYTF.

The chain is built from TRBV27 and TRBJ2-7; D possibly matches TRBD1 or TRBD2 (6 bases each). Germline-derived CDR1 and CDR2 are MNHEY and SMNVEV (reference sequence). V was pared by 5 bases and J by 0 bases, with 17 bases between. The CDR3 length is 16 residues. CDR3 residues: CASSRQGTGLSYEQYF. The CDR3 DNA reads TGTGCCAGCAGTCGCCAGGGGACTGGCCTCTCCTACGAGCAGTACTTC.

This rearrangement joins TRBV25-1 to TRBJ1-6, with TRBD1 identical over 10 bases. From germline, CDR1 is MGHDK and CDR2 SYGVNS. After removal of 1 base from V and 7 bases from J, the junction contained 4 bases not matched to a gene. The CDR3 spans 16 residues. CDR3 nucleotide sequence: TGTGCCAGCAGTGAATCCGGGACAGGGGCCAATTCACCCCTCCACTTT. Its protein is CASSESGTGANSPLHF.